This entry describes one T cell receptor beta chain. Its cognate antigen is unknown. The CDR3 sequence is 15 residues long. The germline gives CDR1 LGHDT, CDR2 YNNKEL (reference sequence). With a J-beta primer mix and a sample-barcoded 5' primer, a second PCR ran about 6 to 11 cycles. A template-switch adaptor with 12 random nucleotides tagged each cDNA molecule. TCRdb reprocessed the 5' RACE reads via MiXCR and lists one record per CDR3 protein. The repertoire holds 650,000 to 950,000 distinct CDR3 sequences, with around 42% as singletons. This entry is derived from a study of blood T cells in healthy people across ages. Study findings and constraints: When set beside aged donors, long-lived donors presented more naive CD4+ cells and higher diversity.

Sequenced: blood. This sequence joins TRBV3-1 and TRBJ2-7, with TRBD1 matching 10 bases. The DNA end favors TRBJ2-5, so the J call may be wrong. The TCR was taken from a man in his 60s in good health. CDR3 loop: CASSLPGQGKGTQYF. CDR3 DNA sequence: TGTGCCAGCAGCCTACCGGGACAGGGGAAGGGGACCCAGTACTTC.